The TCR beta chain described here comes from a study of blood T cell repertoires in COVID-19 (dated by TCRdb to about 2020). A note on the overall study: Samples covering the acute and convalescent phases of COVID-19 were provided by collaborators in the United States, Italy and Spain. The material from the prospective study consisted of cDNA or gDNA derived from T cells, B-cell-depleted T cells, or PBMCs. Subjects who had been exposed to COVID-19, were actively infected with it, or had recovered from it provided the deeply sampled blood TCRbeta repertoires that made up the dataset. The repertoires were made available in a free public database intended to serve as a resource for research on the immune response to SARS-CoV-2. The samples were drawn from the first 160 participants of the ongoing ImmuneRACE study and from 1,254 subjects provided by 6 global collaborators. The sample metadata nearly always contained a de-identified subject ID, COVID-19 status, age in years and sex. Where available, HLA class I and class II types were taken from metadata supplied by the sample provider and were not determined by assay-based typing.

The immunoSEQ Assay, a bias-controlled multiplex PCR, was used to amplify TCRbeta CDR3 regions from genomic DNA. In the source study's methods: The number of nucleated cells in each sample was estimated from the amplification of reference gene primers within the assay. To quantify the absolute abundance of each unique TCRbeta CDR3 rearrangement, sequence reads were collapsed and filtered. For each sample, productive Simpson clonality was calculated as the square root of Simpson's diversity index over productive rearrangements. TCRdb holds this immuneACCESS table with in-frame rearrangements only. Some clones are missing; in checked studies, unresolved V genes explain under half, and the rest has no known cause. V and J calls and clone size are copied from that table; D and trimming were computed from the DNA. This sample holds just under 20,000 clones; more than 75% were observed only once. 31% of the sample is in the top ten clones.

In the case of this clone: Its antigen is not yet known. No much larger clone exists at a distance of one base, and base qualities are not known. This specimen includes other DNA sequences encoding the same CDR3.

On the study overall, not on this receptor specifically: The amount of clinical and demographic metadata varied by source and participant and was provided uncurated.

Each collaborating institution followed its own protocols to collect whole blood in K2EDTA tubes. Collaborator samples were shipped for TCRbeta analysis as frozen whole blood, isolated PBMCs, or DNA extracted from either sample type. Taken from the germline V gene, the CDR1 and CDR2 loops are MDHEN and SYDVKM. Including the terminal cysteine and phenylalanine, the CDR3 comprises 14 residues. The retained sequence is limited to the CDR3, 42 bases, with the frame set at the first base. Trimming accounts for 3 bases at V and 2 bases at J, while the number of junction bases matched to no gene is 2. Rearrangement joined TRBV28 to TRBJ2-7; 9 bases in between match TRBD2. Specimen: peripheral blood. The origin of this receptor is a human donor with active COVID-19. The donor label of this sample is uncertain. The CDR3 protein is CASSFLAGAYEQYF. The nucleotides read TGTGCCAGCAGTTTCTTAGCGGGAGCCTACGAGCAGTACTTC.